Below are 18 T cell receptor beta chains sequenced from a single sample in a study of beta chain features in type 1 diabetes. Their target antigens are unknown. Overall study findings and caveats: Among all four CD4+ subsets, Type 1 diabetes patients had TCRB CDR3s that were moderately but significantly shorter.

Every bit of the isolated RNA underwent reverse transcription, so sequencing read expressed TCRB transcripts. Clones were read by immunoSEQ multiplex PCR, and TCRdb kept only the in-frame ones, dropping some. The sample lists around 710,000 clones; around 12% were seen once. The specimen was naive CD4+ T cells from blood. These receptors were collected from a man aged 30 to 45 with type 1 diabetes.

This clone was seen a few times. CDR3 sequence (DNA): TGCGCCAGCAGCCAAGCAAAGAACACTGAAGCTTTCTTT. Its translation: CASSQAKNTEAFF. The gene calls are TRBV4-1 and TRBJ1-1; the D is unclear. V lost 1 base and J 1 base, leaving 4 bases between the germline ends. The CDR3 sequence is 13 residues long. Germline V lookup: CDR1 MGHRA, CDR2 YSYEKL.

The rearrangement joins TRBV7-2 to TRBJ2-5, with 9 bases matching TRBD2. Trimming at V came to 5 bases and at J to 1 base, leaving 8 bases not matched to a gene. The CDR3 runs to 16 residues. Per germline, CDR1 SGHTA and CDR2 FQGNSA. The CDR3 protein is CASSVHGAGGQETQYF. The CDR3 DNA follows: TGTGCCAGCAGCGTACATGGAGCGGGGGGCCAAGAGACCCAGTACTTC.

The chain links TRBV7-2 to TRBJ2-1; TRBD2 matches at 9 bases. The CDR3 extends over 14 amino acids. Germline V gene data show CDR1 as SGHTA and CDR2 as FQGNSA. V gave up 6 bases and J gave up 5 bases; unmatched junction bases: 5. The CDR3: CASSPTSGHNEQFF. CDR3 coding DNA: TGTGCCAGCAGTCCGACTAGCGGTCACAATGAGCAGTTCTTC.

This rearrangement joins TRBV6-6 to TRBJ2-3; D ambiguous. Trimming stripped 7 bases from V and 4 bases from J, with 12 bases between. Germline CDR1 and CDR2: MNHNY and SVGAGI (reference sequence). The CDR3 runs 13 residues. The CDR3 DNA reads TGTGCCAGCAAATGGGAAATCTCAGATACGCAGTATTTT. Its protein is CASKWEISDTQYF.

This clone was seen more than once but under ten times. The V gene is TRBV6-1, the J gene TRBJ2-7; 7 nucleotides line up with TRBD1. The CDR3 runs to 15 residues. V lost 6 bases to trimming and J lost 2 bases; unmatched junction nucleotides: 10. The germline CDR1 and CDR2 sequences are MNHNS and SASEGT. This CDR3 is CASSQTTGSPYEQYF. CDR3 in DNA: TGTGCCAGCAGCCAGACGACAGGGAGTCCCTACGAGCAGTACTTC.

The table lists this clone with a few counts. The chain uses TRBV4-3 and TRBJ2-3; D unresolved. CDR1 LGHNA and CDR2 YSLEER come from the germline V gene. CDR3 length: 14 residues. V dropped 1 base and J dropped 2 bases, with 7 bases sitting between them. CDR3 nucleotides: TGCGCCAGCAGCCAAGCATCTAACACAGATACGCAGTATTTT. It codes for CASSQASNTDTQYF.

The chain has TRBV7-3 and TRBJ2-1, with 9 nucleotides matching TRBD1. Trimming cost V 5 bases and J 5 bases; bases outside gene matches: 10. CDR3 length equals 16 residues. The germline CDR1 and CDR2 sequences are SGHTA and FQGTGA. In nucleotides, the CDR3 is TGTGCCAGCAGCCCTAGACAGGGGGACAATGACAATGAGCAGTTCTTC. Protein sequence: CASSPRQGDNDNEQFF.

This clone was counted between two and nine times. Additional DNA sequences in this sample encode the identical CDR3. The gene calls are TRBV20-1 and TRBJ2-1; D is uncertain. CDR3 length: 11 residues. Germline V lookup: CDR1 DFQATT, CDR2 SNEGSKA (reference sequence). V gave up 6 bases and J gave up 4 bases, with 7 bases separating them. CDR3 in amino acids: CSAGPYNEQFF. CDR3 DNA: TGCAGTGCAGGGCCGTACAATGAGCAGTTCTTC.

This clone was seen only a few times. The chain combines TRBV5-1 with TRBJ1-5; perhaps TRBD1 as D (5 bases). The CDR3 sequence is 15 residues long. Germline values: CDR1 SGHRS, CDR2 YFSETQ. V dropped 0 bases and J dropped 7 bases, with 14 bases sitting between them. The CDR3, as DNA: TGCGCCAGCAGCTTGGCCACAGGTTCGGACCAGCCCCAGCATTTT. Translating it yields CASSLATGSDQPQHF.

As for this clone: Compared with germline, one end of the junction differs, possibly owing to a read error. The V and J genes are TRBV4-2 and TRBJ2-1, with 10 bases identical to TRBD1. Germline assignment: CDR1 LGHNA and CDR2 YNFKEQ. CDR3 length: 15 amino acids. The CDR3 spells CASSRSGTGDNEQLF. CDR3 DNA: TGTGCCAGCAGCCGATCCGGGACAGGGGACAATGAGCAGCTCTTC.

This clone turned up a few times. V usage is TRBV7-9 and J usage is TRBJ1-4, with D hard to call. V lost 4 bases, J lost 4 bases, and 13 bases lay in between. The CDR3 covers 15 residues. Germline-derived CDR1 and CDR2 are SEHNR and FQNEAQ (reference sequence). The CDR3 nucleotides read TGTGCCAGCAGCTCAGAACCCATTGGTAATGAAAAACTGTTTTTT. Protein product: CASSSEPIGNEKLFF.

This chain links TRBV18 with TRBJ2-2; D is unclear. Trimming left V 5 bases short and J 3 bases short, with 13 bases between. Germline CDR1 reads KGHSH; CDR2 reads LQKENI. CDR3 length: 15 amino acids. The CDR3 region has the DNA TGTGCCAGCTCATCCTCCCCCGTGGACACCGGGGAGCTGTTTTTT. It translates to CASSSSPVDTGELFF.

The chain employs TRBV5-4 and TRBJ1-2; D is unclear. Germline CDR1 and CDR2: SGHNT and YYREEE (reference sequence). With 3 bases removed from V and 8 bases from J, the gap between germline ends came to 17 bases. The CDR3 spans 14 residues. In DNA form, the CDR3 reads TGTGCCAGCAGCTCCGGATCCTACGTGGAAGGCTACACCTTC. It codes for CASSSGSYVEGYTF.

The chain recombines TRBV10-3 with TRBJ2-7; either TRBD1 or TRBD2 may supply D (5 bases each). The germline gives CDR1 ENHRY, CDR2 SYGVKD. The CDR3 sequence is 13 residues long. Trimming removed 10 bases from V and 4 bases from J, with 17 bases in between. The CDR3: CATDRGSRYEQYF. Here the CDR3 DNA reads TGTGCCACCGACCGGGGCAGCCGGTACGAGCAGTACTTC.

V is TRBV2 and J is TRBJ1-2; D might be TRBD1 (5 bases). Trimming took off 3 bases at V and 2 bases at J, with 10 bases between the two ends. The CDR3 length is 14 residues. The germline gives CDR1 SNHLY, CDR2 FYNNEI. For the CDR3, the DNA is TGTGCCAGCAGTGAGGCAGGGCGAAACTATGGCTACACCTTC. This encodes CASSEAGRNYGYTF.

This clone was seen more than once but under ten times. The rearrangement joins TRBV10-3 to TRBJ2-5; 10 bases agree with TRBD2. The V segment lost 4 bases and the J segment 0 bases; nucleotides outside the gene matches: 5. The CDR3 is 16 residues long. Per germline, CDR1 ENHRY and CDR2 SYGVKD. The DNA of the CDR3 is TGTGCCATCAGTGTTCGGCTAGCGGGGGACCAAGAGACCCAGTACTTC. This gives the protein CAISVRLAGDQETQYF.

This chain uses TRBV5-1 with TRBJ1-6; D unclear. Germline CDR1 reads SGHRS; CDR2 reads YFSETQ. This CDR3 contains 13 residues. Trimming left V 6 bases short and J 10 bases short, with 14 bases between. The CDR3 spells CASTLGSDSPLHF. In DNA form, the CDR3 reads TGCGCCAGCACCCTAGGGTCGGACTCACCCCTCCACTTT.

This chain connects TRBV30 to TRBJ2-3, with TRBD2 as a possible D gene (6 bases). The length of the CDR3 is 14 residues. The germline V gene encodes CDR1 GTSNPN and CDR2 SVGIG (reference sequence). Deletions cut 0 bases from V and 5 bases from J, with 12 bases between. The CDR3 protein is CAWSVGGAEDTQYF. DNA for the CDR3: TGTGCCTGGAGTGTCGGGGGAGCGGAAGATACGCAGTATTTT.